The present entry profiles one T cell receptor (beta chain) with its context. In this sample, this clonotype turned up many times. Its antigen is currently not known. No per-base quality is available; no much larger clone lies one base away. TCR beta CDR3 regions were amplified from RNA transcripts. A first-round RT-PCR of the TCR CDR3 used the HTBI primer set with the Qiagen OneStep RT-PCR kit. Libraries were constructed in a second round of multiplex PCR, after which size selection and purification were performed. Paired-end sequencing of the libraries was performed with 100 bp reads on an Illumina HiSeq2000. From the authors' description of their analysis: Raw data were processed with SOAPnuke, discarding reads with adapters, uncalled bases, mean Phred below 15, or no exact constant-primer or identifier match. High-quality paired reads were merged using COPE v1.2.5, and each unique nucleotide sequence was defined as a clonotype. MiTCR v1.1 was used to align the clonotypes against IMGT TRBV, TRBD and TRBJ reference segments. Analysis was restricted to V-J combinations with a frequency above 0.0001, which covered 98% to 99.2% of repertoires. The TCS score was defined as the ratio of F50 (clonal expansion) to E x V (chaos), calculated using BLOSUM62-based TCRdist between CDR3 peptides within each V-J. Welch's t-statistics and random forest reduced 500 to 550 V-J features to roughly 13, which were used in a naive Bayes classifier (R e1071). Starting from the raw public reads, TCRdb applied fastp trimming at Q25, assembled clones with MiXCR and retained in-frame beta chains. Rows with a matching CDR3 protein are joined into one entry that keeps the most common DNA and genes. It is TCRdb's table, rather than the study itself, that gives the V and J calls and clone size. This sample lists roughly 170,000 distinct CDR3 sequences; over 7.5% were detected once. Roughly a fifth of the sample belongs to the ten largest clones.

This sample was included in a study of T cells in Graves' hyperthyroidism and ophthalmopathy (dated by TCRdb to between 2019 and 2020). About the full investigation: Peripheral blood was sampled at the time of initial diagnosis, prior to any treatment. TCR V-J signatures able to tell the groups apart were searched for in a discovery cohort of approximately 95 patients, of whom fewer than 45 had Graves' ophthalmopathy and roughly 57 had stable Graves' hyperthyroidism. Whether ophthalmopathy could be predicted prospectively was tested in an independent validation cohort made up of about 20 hyperthyroidism patients plus 17 patients who later progressed to ophthalmopathy. After blood sampling, hyperthyroidism patients were treated with methimazole at a starting dose of 30 mg daily, and ophthalmopathy patients were treated with high-dose intravenous methylprednisolone. The roughly 100 discovery patients were randomly divided into training and test sets at a 7:3 ratio. The study also compared thyroid tissue and blood T-cell repertoires from several Graves' hyperthyroidism patients. The paper describes TCR Vbeta CDR3 sequencing of 120 to 150 peripheral blood samples, made up of 40 to 45 ophthalmopathy patients, more than 70 hyperthyroidism patients and some 17 progressor patients. What the research found in general, with its limitations: Ophthalmopathy was separated from stable hyperthyroidism by a 13 V-J signature model, with approximately 86% sensitivity and approximately 81% specificity obtained in cross-validation and 80%/75% obtained in testing. During validation, the model predicted progression to ophthalmopathy a median of roughly six months ahead of onset, with almost 71% sensitivity and 72% to 80% specificity. No statistical method was used to set the sample size in advance, and investigators knew the group allocation. Most expanded thyroid clonotypes (frequency above 0.001) were also detected in blood, suggesting blood repertoires may reflect thyroid immune responses.

The germline V gene (reference sequence) specifies MNHEY as CDR1 and SMNVEV as CDR2. Counted from cysteine to phenylalanine, this CDR3 has 14 amino acids. The DNA shown is the 42-base CDR3, in frame from base 1. The V end loses 4 bases and the J end loses 0 bases, and a stretch of 7 bases separates them. Hyperthyroidism patients were newly diagnosed, had a disease duration of under 2 months, and were aged 18 to 65 years. Exclusion was applied to patients with uncontrolled infections, other autoimmune diseases, pregnancy or lactation. Diagnoses were established on the basis of clinical symptoms, serum thyroxine and TRAb, thyroid ultrasound, and orbital computed tomography. For progressor patients, blood was drawn at the first diagnosis of hyperthyroidism, before any ophthalmopathy symptoms had appeared. PBMCs were separated from about 10 ml of fresh peripheral blood using Ficoll-Paque density gradient centrifugation. Progressor patients were initially diagnosed with Graves' hyperthyroidism and developed ophthalmopathy during follow-up. Trizol reagent was used to extract total RNA, and RNA quality was then checked on an Agilent 2100 Bioanalyzer.

Sequenced input: blood. The origin of this receptor is a young woman with Graves' hyperthyroidism that later progressed to Graves' ophthalmopathy. The chain joins TRBV27 to TRBJ2-4, with the D gene uncertain. The nucleotide sequence is given as TGTGCCAGCAGTTCCGTAGGAGCCAAAAACATTCAGTACTTC. Translated, this gives CASSSVGAKNIQYF.